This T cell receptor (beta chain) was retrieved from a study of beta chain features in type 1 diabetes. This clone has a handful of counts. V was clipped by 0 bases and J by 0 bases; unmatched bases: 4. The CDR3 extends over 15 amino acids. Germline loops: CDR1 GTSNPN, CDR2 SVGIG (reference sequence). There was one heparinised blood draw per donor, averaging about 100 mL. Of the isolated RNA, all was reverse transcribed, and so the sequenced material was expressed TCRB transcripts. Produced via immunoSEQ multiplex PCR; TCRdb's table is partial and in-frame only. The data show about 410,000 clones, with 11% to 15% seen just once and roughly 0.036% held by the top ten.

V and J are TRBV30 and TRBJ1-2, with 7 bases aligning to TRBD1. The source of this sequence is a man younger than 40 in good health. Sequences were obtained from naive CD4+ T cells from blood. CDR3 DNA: TGTGCCTGGAGTGTATCGGGACAGCCTAACTATGGCTACACCTTC. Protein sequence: CAWSVSGQPNYGYTF.